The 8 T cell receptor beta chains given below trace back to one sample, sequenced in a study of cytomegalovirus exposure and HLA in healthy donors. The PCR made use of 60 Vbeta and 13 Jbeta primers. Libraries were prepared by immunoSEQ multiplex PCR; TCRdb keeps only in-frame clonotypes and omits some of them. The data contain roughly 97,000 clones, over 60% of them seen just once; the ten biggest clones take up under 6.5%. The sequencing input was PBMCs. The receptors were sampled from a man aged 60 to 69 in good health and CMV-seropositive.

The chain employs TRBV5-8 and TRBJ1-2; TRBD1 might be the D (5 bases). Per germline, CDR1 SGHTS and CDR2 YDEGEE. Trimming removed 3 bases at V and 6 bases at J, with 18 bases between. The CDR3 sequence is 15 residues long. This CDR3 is CASSYQTALGHGYTF. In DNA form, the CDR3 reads TGTGCCAGCAGCTACCAGACAGCCCTCGGACATGGCTACACCTTC. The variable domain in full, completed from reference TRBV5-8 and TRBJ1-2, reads EAGVTQSPTHLIKTRGQQATLRCSPISGHTSVYWYQQALGLGLQFLLWYDEGEERNRGNFPPRFSGRQFPNYSSELNVNALELEDSALYLCASSYQTALGHGYTFGSGTRLTVV.

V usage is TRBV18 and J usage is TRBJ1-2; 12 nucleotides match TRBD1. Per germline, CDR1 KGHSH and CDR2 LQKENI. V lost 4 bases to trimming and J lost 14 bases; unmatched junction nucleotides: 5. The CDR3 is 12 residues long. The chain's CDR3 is CASSRGQGAETF. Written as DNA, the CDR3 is TGTGCCAGCTCACGGGGACAGGGGGCTGAAACCTTC. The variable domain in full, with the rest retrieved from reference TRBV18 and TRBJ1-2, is NAGVMQNPRHLVRRRGQEARLRCSPMKGHSHVYWYRQLPEEGLKFMVYLQKENIIDESGMPKERFSAEFPKEGPSILRIQQVVRGDSAAYFCASSRGQGAETFGSGTRLTVV.

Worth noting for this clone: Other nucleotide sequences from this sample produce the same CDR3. CDR3 sequence (DNA): TGTGCCAGCTCACCGGCGGAGTACGAGCAGTACTTC. It is translated as CASSPAEYEQYF. The chain employs TRBV18 and TRBJ2-7; D is unresolved. Trimming left V 3 bases short and J 4 bases short, with 7 bases between. The CDR3 totals 12 residues. Germline assignment: CDR1 KGHSH and CDR2 LQKENI. Variable domain in full (rest from reference TRBV18 and TRBJ2-7): NAGVMQNPRHLVRRRGQEARLRCSPMKGHSHVYWYRQLPEEGLKFMVYLQKENIIDESGMPKERFSAEFPKEGPSILRIQQVVRGDSAAYFCASSPAEYEQYFGPGTRLTVT.

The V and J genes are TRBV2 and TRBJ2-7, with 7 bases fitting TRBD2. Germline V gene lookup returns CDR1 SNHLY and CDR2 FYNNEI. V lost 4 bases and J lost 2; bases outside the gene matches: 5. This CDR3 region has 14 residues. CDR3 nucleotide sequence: TGTGCCAGCAGTGTCGTTGCGGGGGCCTACGAGCAGTACTTC. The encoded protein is CASSVVAGAYEQYF.

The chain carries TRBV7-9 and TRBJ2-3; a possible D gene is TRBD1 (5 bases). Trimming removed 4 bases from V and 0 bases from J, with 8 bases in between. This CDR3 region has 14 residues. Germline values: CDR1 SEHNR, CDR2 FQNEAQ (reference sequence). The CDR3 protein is CASSSRQSTDTQYF. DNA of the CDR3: TGTGCCAGCAGCTCACGACAGAGCACAGATACGCAGTATTTT.

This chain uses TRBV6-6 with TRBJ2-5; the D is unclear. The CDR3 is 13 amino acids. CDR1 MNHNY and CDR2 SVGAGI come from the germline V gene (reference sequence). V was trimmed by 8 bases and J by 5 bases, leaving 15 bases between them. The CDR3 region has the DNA TGTGCCAGCGGATTTCTGCGAGGCGAGACCCAGTACTTC. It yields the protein CASGFLRGETQYF.

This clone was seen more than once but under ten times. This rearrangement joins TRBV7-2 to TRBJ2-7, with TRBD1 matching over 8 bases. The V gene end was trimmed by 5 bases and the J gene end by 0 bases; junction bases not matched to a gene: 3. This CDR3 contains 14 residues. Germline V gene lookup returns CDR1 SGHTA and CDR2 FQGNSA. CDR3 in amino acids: CASSRDRSSYEQYF. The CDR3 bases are TGTGCCAGCAGCCGGGACAGGAGCTCCTACGAGCAGTACTTC.

The CDR3 DNA reads as TGTGCCAGCAGCCCCCCGGAGGGGAAAGGAGAGACCCAGTACTTC. Translating gives CASSPPEGKGETQYF. The J gene is TRBJ2-5, the V gene TRBV6-6; D might be TRBD2 (6 bases). V dropped 6 bases and J dropped 4 bases, with 18 bases sitting between them. CDR1 is MNHNY, CDR2 SVGAGI, per germline (reference sequence). The CDR3 sequence is 15 residues long.